The 31 T cell receptor beta chains below were found in one sample sequenced in a study of radiation and T cells in renal cell carcinoma. Only in-frame clones appear in the TCRdb table, and some are missing; sequencing was by immunoSEQ multiplex PCR. The table has 100,000 to 150,000 clones, around 81% seen once. Time point described: blood 2 weeks post-SBRT. Noted treatment: 15 Gy SBRT to primary tumor, nephrectomy 4 weeks later. The material sequenced was blood, taken from a patient whose treatment included radiotherapy and nephrectomy. These receptors came from a man aged 50 or older with renal cell carcinoma.

The rearrangement links TRBV2 to TRBJ1-2; perhaps TRBD1 as D (5 bases). CDR1 and CDR2 (germline): SNHLY, FYNNEI. V lost 4 bases to trimming and J lost 10 bases, with 16 bases between them. This CDR3 is built from 13 residues. The CDR3 protein is CASSGGTALDYTF. CDR3 coding DNA: TGTGCCAGCAGTGGGGGGACGGCACTCGACTACACCTTC.

V and J are TRBV7-6 and TRBJ2-5, with D perhaps matching TRBD2 (6 bases). CDR3 size: 12 residues. The germline V gene has CDR1 SGHVS and CDR2 FNYEAQ. V gave up 5 bases and J gave up 4 bases, with 8 bases separating them. The CDR3 loop is CASSPRGETQYF. The CDR3 DNA reads as TGTGCCAGCAGCCCGCGGGGAGAGACCCAGTACTTC.

The chain couples TRBV5-1 to TRBJ2-7; 8 bases are shared with TRBD1. Losses at the gene ends were 2 bases for V and 2 bases for J; bases not matched to a gene: 3. The CDR3 consists of 14 residues. The germline V gene has CDR1 SGHRS and CDR2 YFSETQ. The CDR3: CASSFRTGTYEQYF. The DNA of the CDR3 is TGCGCCAGCAGCTTCCGGACAGGGACCTACGAGCAGTACTTC.

The gene calls are TRBV6-5 and TRBJ1-4, with a tentative D call TRBD1 (5 bases). CDR3 length: 14 residues. V was shortened by 5 bases and J by 5 bases, with 12 bases between the two germline ends. CDR1 is MNHEY, CDR2 SVGAGI, per germline. The chain's CDR3 is CASSHGASNEKLFF. Here the CDR3 DNA reads TGTGCCAGCAGTCACGGGGCTTCAAATGAAAAACTGTTTTTT.

The J gene is TRBJ2-3, the V gene TRBV6-5, with 10 bases aligning to TRBD2. Germline V lookup: CDR1 MNHEY, CDR2 SVGAGI. The CDR3 sequence is 14 residues long. Germline trimming cut 6 bases from V and 4 bases from J; bases unmatched to any gene: 4. CDR3 in DNA: TGTGCCAGCAGCCGAAGCGGGGGGGCAGATACGCAGTATTTT. This encodes CASSRSGGADTQYF.

The gene calls are TRBV19 and TRBJ1-2, with 12 bases fitting TRBD1. Germline CDR1 is LNHDA and CDR2 is SQIVND (reference sequence). The ends lost 1 base at V and 8 bases at J; junction bases unmatched: 2. The CDR3 is 14 residues long. The CDR3 loop is CASSIGDRGRGYTF. The CDR3 DNA follows: TGTGCCAGTAGTATAGGGGACAGGGGGCGAGGCTACACCTTC.

This clone was found once. The V and J genes are TRBV18 and TRBJ1-1; TRBD1 aligns across 7 bases. Germline V gene sequence: CDR1 KGHSH, CDR2 LQKENI. This CDR3 has 16 amino acids. The junction had 6 bases not matched to a gene; V was cut back by 1 base and J by 1 base. The CDR3 protein is CASSPQGQPSNTEAFF. CDR3 sequence (DNA): TGTGCCAGCTCACCACAGGGACAGCCATCGAACACTGAAGCTTTCTTT. The full variable domain, completed using reference TRBV18 and TRBJ1-1, is NAGVMQNPRHLVRRRGQEARLRCSPMKGHSHVYWYRQLPEEGLKFMVYLQKENIIDESGMPKERFSAEFPKEGPSILRIQQVVRGDSAAYFCASSPQGQPSNTEAFFGQGTRLTVV.

DNA of the CDR3: TGTGCCAGCAGCACGGCTCGGACAGGCGGTGAAGCTTTCTTT. Translating gives CASSTARTGGEAFF. The chain uses TRBV9 and TRBJ1-1; TRBD1 aligns across 7 bases. V was clipped by 4 bases and J by 7 bases; unmatched bases: 10. In germline, CDR1 is SGDLS, CDR2 YYNGEE. The CDR3 spans 14 residues.

Details on this clone: At one end, the junction sequence differs from germline, possibly due to a read error. In DNA, the CDR3 is TGTGCTAGCAGCCCAACAGTTTCCCCCACCGGGGAGCTGTTTTTT. Residues: CASSPTVSPTGELFF. The chain has TRBV7-7 and TRBJ2-2; no clear D gene. This CDR3 has 15 amino acids. Germline CDR1 reads SSHAT; CDR2 reads FNYEAQ (reference sequence).

The chain uses TRBV18 and TRBJ1-5; D uncertain. Germline assignment: CDR1 KGHSH and CDR2 LQKENI. V was cut by 3 bases and J by 4 bases, with 7 bases left in between. This CDR3 comprises 13 residues. CDR3 sequence reads: CASSPTTNQPQHF. CDR3 DNA: TGTGCCAGCTCACCCACCACAAATCAGCCCCAGCATTTT.

The chain couples TRBV6-5 to TRBJ2-2, with TRBD1 as a possible D gene (6 bases). Trimming removed 7 bases from V and 5 bases from J, with 11 bases in between. This CDR3 has 13 residues. Germline V gene data show CDR1 as MNHEY and CDR2 as SVGAGI. The CDR3 region has the DNA TGTGCCAGCAAACAGGGTTGGACCGGGGAGCTGTTTTTT. Translation: CASKQGWTGELFF.

The chain recombines TRBV11-1 with TRBJ1-3; D is undetermined. The germline CDR1 and CDR2 sequences are SGHAT and FQDESV (reference sequence). V lost 2 bases to trimming and J lost 4 bases, with 3 bases between them. The CDR3 consists of 12 residues. In DNA, the CDR3 is TGTGCCAGCAGCTTATCCGGAAACACCATATATTTT. This translates into CASSLSGNTIYF.

The chain carries TRBV9 and TRBJ1-2, with a tentative D call TRBD1 (6 bases). Germline CDR1 and CDR2: SGDLS and YYNGEE. The CDR3 covers 15 residues. V was cut by 0 bases and J by 8 bases, with 17 bases left in between. In nucleotides, the CDR3 is TGTGCCAGCAGCGTAGCTTTACAGGGAGGAGGGGGCTACACCTTC. Translating it yields CASSVALQGGGGYTF.

This chain uses TRBV14 with TRBJ1-1; no firm D call. CDR1 SGHDN and CDR2 FVKESK come from the germline V gene. V was shortened by 8 bases and J by 1 base, with 11 bases between the two germline ends. This CDR3 region has 13 residues. Here the CDR3 DNA reads TGTGCCAGCCTAAGACAACAGAACACTGAAGCTTTCTTT. Translation gives CASLRQQNTEAFF.

The chain links TRBV19 to TRBJ2-3; D gene ambiguous. Trimming left V 3 bases short and J 5 bases short, with 15 bases between. Germline V gives CDR1 LNHDA, CDR2 SQIVND (reference sequence). This CDR3 contains 15 residues. The DNA for the CDR3 is TGTGCCAGTAGTATGGGCCCGGCTGCAATAGATACGCAGTATTTT. It encodes CASSMGPAAIDTQYF.

CDR3 sequence reads: CASSPSGGAFNSPLHF. The CDR3 DNA reads TGTGCCAGCAGCCCCTCGGGGGGCGCGTTTAATTCACCCCTCCACTTT. The chain uses TRBV7-2 and TRBJ1-6; the D gene is possibly TRBD1 (6 bases). Trimming pared 5 bases from V and 6 bases from J, leaving 17 bases between. The CDR3 loop spans 16 amino acids. CDR1 SGHTA and CDR2 FQGNSA come from the germline V gene.

The rearrangement uses TRBV7-9 and TRBJ1-2; D is ambiguous. Germline CDR1 reads SEHNR; CDR2 reads FQNEAQ (reference sequence). This CDR3 is built from 15 residues. V was trimmed by 5 bases and J by 6 bases, leaving 19 bases between them. The CDR3 loop reads CASSPPAREKNGYTF. The CDR3 region has the DNA TGTGCCAGCAGCCCCCCAGCCCGAGAAAAGAATGGCTACACCTTC.

The rearrangement links TRBV5-1 to TRBJ2-5; no reliable D call. The ends were cut back, 0 bases at V and 0 bases at J, with 6 bases in the middle. CDR1 is SGHRS, CDR2 YFSETQ, per germline. This CDR3 is built from 14 residues. CDR3 nucleotide sequence: TGCGCCAGCAGCTTGGGTCAGTACCAAGAGACCCAGTACTTC. It translates to CASSLGQYQETQYF.

The chain joins TRBV28 to TRBJ2-7, with D perhaps given as TRBD1 or TRBD2 (5 bases each). Looked up from germline, CDR1 is MDHEN and CDR2 is SYDVKM. The CDR3 contains 13 residues. The ends were cut back, 3 bases at V and 4 bases at J, with 10 bases in the middle. In nucleotides, the CDR3 is TGTGCCAGCAGTTTTCAGGGACGATACGAGCAGTACTTC. Protein product: CASSFQGRYEQYF.

This clone was counted a single time. The chain combines TRBV4-3 with TRBJ2-7, with D uncertain. V shed 0 bases and J shed 5 bases, with 14 bases lying between them. The germline V gene has CDR1 LGHNA and CDR2 YSLEER. The CDR3 totals 15 residues. The CDR3 loop is CASSQEPSRSHEQYF. CDR3 nucleotides: TGCGCCAGCAGCCAAGAACCTTCCCGGTCCCACGAGCAGTACTTC.

The V and J genes are TRBV11-2 and TRBJ1-1; the match to TRBD1 covers 7 bases. Trimming at V came to 3 bases and at J to 8 bases, leaving 6 bases not matched to a gene. CDR3 length equals 13 residues. Germline assignment: CDR1 SGHAT and CDR2 FQNNGV. The chain's CDR3 is CASSLGQFTEAFF. The CDR3 DNA follows: TGTGCCAGCAGCTTGGGACAGTTTACCGAAGCTTTCTTT. The complete variable domain, with remaining parts taken from reference TRBV11-2 and TRBJ1-1, reads EAGVAQSPRYKIIEKRQSVAFWCNPISGHATLYWYQQILGQGPKLLIQFQNNGVVDDSQLPKDRFSAERLKGVDSTLKIQPAKLEDSAVYLCASSLGQFTEAFFGQGTRLTVV.

DNA of the CDR3: TGTGCCAGCAGCTCCGGGACAGGGAATGGCTACACCTTC. Amino acid sequence: CASSSGTGNGYTF. The V call is TRBV7-2, the J call TRBJ1-2, with 9 bases fitting TRBD1. CDR1 and CDR2 from the germline V gene are SGHTA and FQGNSA. The V gene end was trimmed by 4 bases and the J gene end by 6 bases; junction bases not matched to a gene: 3. This CDR3 has 13 amino acids.

The V gene is TRBV4-2, the J gene TRBJ1-3; tentative D call: TRBD1 (5 bases). V was trimmed by 0 bases and J by 4 bases, leaving 13 bases between them. Germline CDR1 and CDR2: LGHNA and YNFKEQ. The CDR3 length is 16 residues. CDR3 DNA sequence: TGTGCCAGCAGCCAAGATTTGCTGGGGGTAGGAAACACCATATATTTT. This codes for CASSQDLLGVGNTIYF.

The rearrangement uses TRBV28 and TRBJ2-5; TRBD1 might be the D (5 bases). V lost 9 bases, J lost 2 bases, and 19 bases lay in between. Looked up from germline, CDR1 is MDHEN and CDR2 is SYDVKM. The CDR3 runs 15 residues. CDR3 coding DNA: TGTGCCAGTTCGCCCAGGGAAGTAGGGCAAGAGACCCAGTACTTC. It encodes CASSPREVGQETQYF. The full variable domain, with the rest looked up from reference TRBV28 and TRBJ2-5, is DVKVTQSSRYLVKRTGEKVFLECVQDMDHENMFWYRQDPGLGLRLIYFSYDVKMKEKGDIPEGYSVSREKKERFSLILESASTNQTSMYLCASSPREVGQETQYFGPGTRLLVL.

The CDR3 bases are TGTGCCAGTAGTTTAACTCCCTTCAGGAGCAATCAGCCCCAGCATTTT. Translation gives CASSLTPFRSNQPQHF. The V call is TRBV19, the J call TRBJ1-5; D unclear. Germline V lookup: CDR1 LNHDA, CDR2 SQIVND (reference sequence). CDR3 length: 16 residues. Trimming pared 5 bases from V and 1 base from J, leaving 15 bases between.

The V gene is TRBV18, the J gene TRBJ2-5; D remains ambiguous. V lost 6 bases and J lost 5, with 13 bases in between. This CDR3 is 13 amino acids long. Germline CDR1 KGHSH, CDR2 LQKENI. The CDR3 DNA is TGTGCCAGCTCTTCGGTCCCCCAGGAGACCCAGTACTTC. As protein: CASSSVPQETQYF.

The chain employs TRBV2 and TRBJ2-7; 12 bases line up with TRBD2. This CDR3 is built from 15 residues. Germline V gives CDR1 SNHLY, CDR2 FYNNEI. With 5 bases clipped from V and 1 base from J, the junction kept 3 bases outside the gene matches. The CDR3 sequence is CASSRLAGGSYEQYF. In DNA form, the CDR3 reads TGTGCCAGCAGTCGGCTAGCGGGAGGGTCCTACGAGCAGTACTTC.

J is TRBJ2-7 and V is TRBV19; D call uncertain. There are 15 residues in the CDR3. Germline CDR1 is LNHDA and CDR2 is SQIVND (reference sequence). Between the trimmed V and J ends, which lost 6 bases and 4 bases, there was a span of 19 bases. The CDR3 protein is CASRPSHGVGYEQYF. For the CDR3, the DNA is TGTGCCAGTAGACCCTCACATGGGGTTGGTTACGAGCAGTACTTC.

A single count supports this clone. The chain recombines TRBV2 with TRBJ2-7; D not certain. There are 13 residues in the CDR3. CDR1 and CDR2 from the germline V gene are SNHLY and FYNNEI. Trimming left V 4 bases short and J 4 bases short, with 11 bases between. The CDR3 DNA reads TGTGCCAGCAGTGTATTACAGATATACGAGCAGTACTTC. Protein: CASSVLQIYEQYF. Together with reference TRBV2 and TRBJ2-7, the CDR3 gives the full variable domain: EPEVTQTPSHQVTQMGQEVILRCVPISNHLYFYWYRQILGQKVEFLVSFYNNEISEKSEIFDDQFSVERPDGSNFTLKIRSTKLEDSAMYFCASSVLQIYEQYFGPGTRLTVT.

This clone was seen at least ten times. The chain joins TRBV9 to TRBJ2-7; tentative D call: TRBD2 (5 bases). The CDR3 contains 12 residues. The V gene's germline CDR1 is SGDLS and CDR2 YYNGEE. The V end was cut by 0 bases, the J end by 4 bases, with 5 bases between. The CDR3 loop reads CASSVGGYEQYF. As DNA, the CDR3 is TGTGCCAGCAGCGTAGGAGGGTACGAGCAGTACTTC.

The rearrangement links TRBV4-1 to TRBJ1-5; D unresolved. This CDR3 region has 17 residues. V lost 4 bases, J lost 0 bases, and 16 bases lay in between. Germline CDR1 MGHRA, CDR2 YSYEKL. DNA of the CDR3: TGCGCCAGCAGCCGCCGCGGCGCAACTAATAGCAATCAGCCCCAGCATTTT. It translates to CASSRRGATNSNQPQHF.